This T cell receptor beta chain comes out of a study of human T cells and chemical hapten exposure. In the study overall: Scalp application of diphenylcyclopropenone was performed weekly in patients across the entire roughly 23-week study. Each patch test put 0.01% DPC on the upper back, and results were read at 6 days. Study-level points and caveats: Expanded TCRs produced significantly more large CDR3 similarity clusters than controls did.

Time point defined: patch test 1, 2 weeks after DPC sensitization. Stated treatment: therapeutic diphenylcyclopropenone sensitization with weekly scalp DPC. One entry per CDR3 protein, called by TCRdb with MiXCR from the RACE reads. This table has more than 65,000 distinct CDR3 sequences, more than 30% appearing once. Note on this clonotype: Its antigen remains unknown.

The receptor's source is a man in his forties or fifties with alopecia areata. Some clones in this sample may be carry-over from other donors' samples. Sequencing used whole blood, obtained in connection with sensitization to the hapten diphenylcyclopropenone (DPC).

The CDR3: CASSPASGTGGEQYF. The CDR3 region has the DNA TGTGCCAGCAGCCCTGCTAGCGGGACCGGTGGGGAGCAGTACTTC. The J gene is TRBJ2-7, the V gene TRBV4-2; 9 positions agree with TRBD2. The CDR3 is made up of 15 amino acids. The ends lost 4 bases at V and 7 bases at J; junction bases unmatched: 11. Germline values: CDR1 LGHNA, CDR2 YNFKEQ.